The rows below give T cell receptor beta chains drawn from one sample of a study of metastatic and nonmetastatic thyroid tumors. TCRdb ran MiXCR on the PCR reads. The sample contains just under 8,000 clones, roughly 24% of which appear only once. Sample: adjacent normal tissue. Every receptor here comes from a female donor with papillary thyroid cancer or a benign thyroid nodule (not recorded which). Some clones in this sample may be carry-over from other donors' samples. The CDR3 runs from the conserved cysteine through the conserved F or W. A D gene is named only where the DNA matches it firmly. Expanded clones get a size class; other rows say once, few or many, or leave the size out.

d_gene,j_gene,abundance,v_gene,CDR3aa,CDR3nt
TRBD2,TRBJ2-7,NA,TRBV27,CASSRGGSREQYF,TGTGCCAGCAGTAGGGGAGGGAGCCGAGAGCAGTACTTC
TRBD1,TRBJ1-2,few,TRBV20-1,CSARVPGQGVYGYTF,TGCAGTGCTAGGGTACCGGGACAGGGGGTATATGGCTACACCTTC
NA,TRBJ2-3,medium-sized,TRBV6-1,CASSEGYTQYF,TGTGCCAGCAGTGAGGGTTATACGCAGTATTTT
TRBD2,TRBJ2-5,few,TRBV20-1,CSAPGTSVGQETQYF,TGCAGTGCTCCCGGGACTAGCGTAGGCCAAGAGACCCAGTACTTC
NA,TRBJ1-2,few,TRBV6-2/TRBV6-3,CASSYPGDYGYTF,TGTGCCAGCAGTTACCCAGGGGACTATGGCTACACCTTC
TRBD1,TRBJ2-5,few,TRBV6-1,CASSDRGLKTQYF,TGTGCCAGCTCTGACAGGGGGCTGAAGACCCAGTACTTC
TRBD1,TRBJ2-1,NA,TRBV7-3,CASSLRQGVRDEQFF,TGTGCCAGCAGCTTACGACAGGGGGTCCGGGATGAGCAGTTCTTC
NA,TRBJ2-7,many,TRBV7-9,CASSLLQEGDYEQYF,TGTGCCAGCAGCTTATTGCAGGAAGGAGACTACGAGCAGTACTTC
NA,TRBJ1-1,NA,TRBV11-2,CASSSRGSGRHTEAFF,TGTGCCAGCAGTTCAAGGGGGTCGGGACGCCACACTGAAGCTTTCTTT
NA,TRBJ1-5,medium-sized,TRBV10-3,CAISEVRHNSNQPQHF,TGTGCCATCAGTGAGGTCCGACATAATAGCAATCAGCCCCAGCATTTT
TRBD2,TRBJ2-2,NA,TRBV12-3/TRBV12-4,CASSLVFGSGRAEELFF,TGTGCCAGCAGTTTAGTTTTCGGTAGCGGGAGGGCGGAGGAGCTGTTTTTT
NA,TRBJ1-1,NA,TRBV6-2/TRBV6-3,CASSSDSYTEAFF,TGTGCCAGCAGCTCTGACTCTTACACTGAAGCTTTCTTT
NA,TRBJ1-1,medium-sized,TRBV2,CASSLWVDTEAFF,TGTGCCAGCAGTCTCTGGGTGGACACTGAAGCTTTCTTT
NA,TRBJ2-7,few,TRBV2,CASRVQGSYEQYF,TGTGCCAGCAGGGTACAGGGCTCCTACGAGCAGTACTTC
NA,TRBJ2-7,NA,TRBV20-1,CSARVRQAYEQYF,TGCAGTGCTAGAGTACGACAGGCCTACGAGCAGTACTTC
NA,TRBJ2-6,medium-sized,TRBV6-1,CAIAQRQGASGANVLTF,TGTGCCATCGCACAGAGGCAGGGAGCCTCTGGGGCCAACGTCCTGACTTTC
NA,TRBJ2-2,few,TRBV12-3/TRBV12-4,CASSSRGTGELFF,TGTGCCAGCAGCTCACGAGGCACCGGGGAGCTGTTTTTT
NA,TRBJ2-2,NA,TRBV25-1,CASSGNRFGELFF,TGTGCCAGCAGTGGAAACAGATTCGGGGAGCTGTTTTTT
NA,TRBJ2-1,NA,TRBV11-2,CASSSEEGSSKFF,TGTGCCAGCAGCTCCGAGGAGGGGTCTAGCAAGTTCTTC
TRBD2,TRBJ2-7,NA,TRBV5-1,CASSLISGVEDEQYF,TGCGCCAGCAGCTTGATCAGCGGGGTGGAAGACGAGCAGTACTTC
TRBD1,TRBJ2-7,medium-sized,TRBV30,CAWSVAGTGMREQYF,TGTGCCTGGAGTGTAGCCGGGACAGGGATGAGGGAGCAGTACTTC
TRBD1,TRBJ2-1,NA,TRBV5-1,CASSLVQGINNEQFF,TGCGCCAGCAGCTTGGTACAGGGGATTAACAATGAGCAGTTCTTC
TRBD1,TRBJ1-6,NA,TRBV20-1,CSARPRDRHPSPLHF,TGCAGTGCTAGACCCCGGGACAGGCACCCTTCACCCCTCCACTTT
TRBD1,TRBJ2-7,few,TRBV2,CASRRGTGQYEQYF,TGTGCCAGCAGGAGGGGGACAGGGCAATACGAGCAGTACTTC
NA,TRBJ2-2,NA,TRBV12-3/TRBV12-4,CASSPRQITGELFF,TGTGCCAGCAGCCCTAGACAGATCACCGGGGAGCTGTTTTTT
TRBD2,TRBJ2-7,NA,TRBV7-9,CASSDPRLADYEQYF,TGTGCCAGCAGCGACCCCCGACTAGCGGACTACGAGCAGTACTTC
TRBD1,TRBJ1-2,few,TRBV15,CATSSPGQRGYTF,TGTGCCACCAGCAGTCCGGGACAGAGGGGCTACACCTTC
TRBD1,TRBJ2-7,large,TRBV11-2,CASSPLQGDYEQYF,TGTGCCAGCAGCCCATTACAGGGGGACTACGAGCAGTACTTC
NA,TRBJ2-5,few,TRBV24-1,CATSDHGHQETQYF,TGTGCCACCAGTGACCACGGTCACCAAGAGACCCAGTACTTC
NA,TRBJ1-2,NA,TRBV11-2,CASSFYLSGESYGYTF,TGTGCCAGCAGCTTTTATCTTTCTGGGGAATCGTATGGCTACACCTTC
TRBD1,TRBJ1-1,NA,TRBV30,CAFDRERTEAFF,TGTGCGTTCGACAGGGAGAGGACTGAAGCTTTCTTT
NA,TRBJ2-1,medium-sized,TRBV11-3,CASSLVRAWDEQFF,TGTGCCAGCAGCTTAGTGCGGGCCTGGGATGAGCAGTTCTTC
NA,TRBJ1-5,large,TRBV6-1,CASRDPTGNQPQHF,TGTGCCAGCAGAGATCCAACGGGCAATCAGCCCCAGCATTTT
NA,TRBJ2-7,few,TRBV6-4,CASLTVLSYEQYF,TGTGCCAGCCTAACAGTGCTCTCCTACGAGCAGTACTTC
TRBD1,TRBJ2-7,medium-sized,TRBV7-6,CASSDRPGQGYEQYF,TGTGCCAGCAGCGACAGACCGGGACAGGGTTACGAGCAGTACTTC
NA,TRBJ2-2,few,TRBV27,CASSFGTYTGELFF,TGTGCCAGCAGTTTTGGAACCTACACCGGGGAGCTGTTTTTT
NA,TRBJ1-1,NA,TRBV20-1,CSASVRAPHTEAFF,TGCAGTGCTAGTGTCAGGGCCCCCCACACTGAAGCTTTCTTT